This TCR beta chain was recorded in a study of blood T cell repertoires in COVID-19. On the study more broadly: All recovered Cohort 3 donors got two negative PCRs, got clearance, or saw symptom resolution.

TCRdb keeps only in-frame clones here, not all; method: immunoSEQ multiplex PCR. The sample lists over 200,000 clones; less than 90% were seen once. CDR3 length equals 15 residues. Germline CDR1 is SGHTA and CDR2 is FQGNSA. V gave up 2 bases and J gave up 8 bases, with 16 bases separating them. The specimen was PBMCs or T cells enriched from blood (not recorded which). The V call is TRBV7-2, the J call TRBJ2-1; D perhaps matches TRBD1 (6 bases). This sequence originates from a woman aged 45-60 years in a cohort exposed to, infected with or recovered from COVID-19 (not recorded which). The CDR3 region is CASSLRFQGIDEQFF. The CDR3 nucleotides are TGTGCCAGCAGCTTAAGGTTCCAGGGGATCGATGAGCAGTTCTTC.